Each of the 30 T cell receptor beta chains below was sequenced from the same sample in a study of cytomegalovirus exposure and HLA in healthy donors. A multiplex PCR was run with 60 Vbeta primers and 13 Jbeta primers. TCRdb's copy holds only in-frame clones and misses some; the assay was immunoSEQ multiplex PCR. In the table there are around 170,000 clones, around 80% of which are singletons. The sample taken for sequencing was PBMCs. The receptors shown here come from a woman aged 25 to 39 in good health and CMV-seronegative.

Details on this clone: Sequence at one end of the junction differs from germline and may be a read error. The gene calls are TRBV7-9 and TRBJ2-1; D is perhaps TRBD2 (7 bases). CDR3 length: 15 amino acids. Germline V CDR1 and CDR2: SEHNR, FQNEAQ (reference sequence). The CDR3 is CASSPWGGIYDEQFF. Here the CDR3 DNA reads TGTGCCAGCAGCCCATGGGGGGGCATCTACGATGAGCAGTTCTTC.

The rearrangement joins TRBV7-2 to TRBJ2-5, with a weak D call TRBD1 (6 bases). Germline CDR1 and CDR2: SGHTA and FQGNSA. The CDR3 contains 13 residues. The V end lost 5 bases, the J end lost 3 bases, and 10 bases lay between the germline ends. The CDR3 DNA is TGTGCCAGCAGCCGACAGGCGGAAGAGACCCAGTACTTC. Translating it yields CASSRQAEETQYF.

This chain uses TRBV11-2 with TRBJ1-1; 7 positions agree with TRBD1. The germline CDR1 and CDR2 sequences are SGHAT and FQNNGV. CDR3 length equals 17 residues. Trimming at V came to 1 base and at J to 1 base, leaving 9 bases not matched to a gene. The DNA of the CDR3 is TGTGCCAGCAGCTTAGGATCATTCTGGACAGGGAACACTGAAGCTTTCTTT. Protein product: CASSLGSFWTGNTEAFF.

The genes are TRBV6-1 and TRBJ1-2, with D unclear. The CDR3 consists of 13 residues. The V and J ends lost 7 bases and 5 bases respectively, with 14 bases between them. The germline gives CDR1 MNHNS, CDR2 SASEGT. The chain's CDR3 is CASIPRVEYGYTF. The CDR3 DNA reads TGTGCCAGCATTCCGAGGGTAGAGTATGGCTACACCTTC.

The sample holds a few counts of this clone. This rearrangement joins TRBV10-3 to TRBJ2-7, with 12 bases fitting TRBD2. The CDR3 spans 15 residues. CDR1 ENHRY and CDR2 SYGVKD come from the germline V gene. V was pared by 4 bases and J by 3 bases, with 4 bases of the junction left unmatched. The CDR3 loop reads CAISGTSGINYEQYF. The CDR3 DNA is TGTGCCATCAGTGGGACTAGCGGGATTAACTACGAGCAGTACTTC.

The rearrangement joins TRBV19 to TRBJ1-1; D is ambiguous. Between the trimmed V and J ends, which lost 7 bases and 3 bases, there was a span of 9 bases. The CDR3 has 12 residues. Germline CDR1 reads LNHDA; CDR2 reads SQIVND (reference sequence). CDR3 coding DNA: TGTGCCAGTACTTTAGCTGACACTGAAGCTTTCTTT. Amino acids: CASTLADTEAFF.

This rearrangement joins TRBV7-6 to TRBJ2-7, with TRBD2 matching 7 bases. There are 13 residues in the CDR3. Germline V gives CDR1 SGHVS, CDR2 FNYEAQ. V lost 1 base and J lost 6; bases outside the gene matches: 3. CDR3 protein: CASSLGEGVEQYF. The CDR3 nucleotides are TGTGCCAGCAGCTTAGGGGAGGGTGTCGAGCAGTACTTC.

This chain links TRBV30 with TRBJ2-5, with 7 bases that match TRBD1. Trimming cost V 0 bases and J 1 base; bases outside gene matches: 11. The CDR3 has 17 residues. The germline CDR1 and CDR2 sequences are GTSNPN and SVGIG (reference sequence). CDR3 sequence reads: CAWSVRGSPRGQETQYF. The CDR3 coding sequence is TGTGCCTGGAGTGTCAGGGGGAGCCCCAGGGGCCAAGAGACCCAGTACTTC.

The chain employs TRBV12-5 and TRBJ1-4; D may be TRBD1 (6 bases). There are 14 residues in the CDR3. V was cut by 3 bases and J by 3 bases, with 8 bases left in between. Germline lookup yields CDR1 LGHNT and CDR2 FRNRAP. This CDR3 reads CASGFGQSNEKLFF. The CDR3 nucleotides are TGTGCTAGTGGTTTCGGACAGTCTAATGAAAAACTGTTTTTT.

The CDR3 spells CASSLVRMEAEAFF. The CDR3 bases are TGTGCCAGCAGCTTAGTACGCATGGAGGCTGAAGCTTTCTTT. The gene calls are TRBV7-9 and TRBJ1-1; the D is unclear. The CDR3 spans 14 residues. Between the trimmed V and J ends, which lost 1 base and 6 bases, there was a span of 12 bases. CDR1 and CDR2 from the germline V gene are SEHNR and FQNEAQ (reference sequence).

V gene TRBV7-3 combines with J gene TRBJ2-5; 7 bases agree with TRBD1. The CDR3 sequence is 13 residues long. Looked up from germline, CDR1 is SGHTA and CDR2 is FQGTGA. The trim removed 6 bases at V and 3 bases at J, leaving 4 bases unmatched. The CDR3 nucleotides are TGTGCCAGCAGGAAAACAGGGGAAGAGACCCAGTACTTC. This encodes CASRKTGEETQYF.

The chain employs TRBV6-5 and TRBJ1-4; tentatively, D is TRBD1 (5 bases). Germline lookup yields CDR1 MNHEY and CDR2 SVGAGI. The CDR3 totals 14 residues. The V gene lost 6 bases and the J gene lost 8 bases, with 16 bases spanning the gap. CDR3 bases: TGTGCCAGCAGACGACAGACCTCATCGGAAAAACTGTTTTTT. This codes for CASRRQTSSEKLFF.

The chain couples TRBV14 to TRBJ1-6; D call uncertain. The CDR3 is 17 residues long. The ends were cut back, 0 bases at V and 0 bases at J, with 9 bases in the middle. CDR1 and CDR2 (germline): SGHDN, FVKESK. The CDR3 DNA is TGTGCCAGCAGCCAAGATGAAATCAGCTCCTATAATTCACCCCTCCACTTT. It specifies CASSQDEISSYNSPLHF.

The rearrangement links TRBV30 to TRBJ1-4, with TRBD1 as a possible D gene (5 bases). Trimming shortened V by 3 bases and J by 8 bases, and 10 bases separated the two germline ends. Germline CDR1 reads GTSNPN; CDR2 reads SVGIG (reference sequence). The CDR3 is 12 amino acids. CDR3 region: CAWSSDSEKLFF. The CDR3 bases are TGTGCCTGGAGCTCCGACAGCGAAAAACTGTTTTTT. Together with reference TRBV30 and TRBJ1-4, the CDR3 gives the full variable domain: SQTIHQWPATLVQPVGSPLSLECTVEGTSNPNLYWYRQAAGRGLQLLFYSVGIGQISSEVPQNLSASRPQDRQFILSSKKLLLSDSGFYLCAWSSDSEKLFFGSGTQLSVL.

Here the CDR3 DNA reads TGTGCCTGGTCAAAGCGGGGGGACAATGTTAATACGCAGTATTTT. As protein: CAWSKRGDNVNTQYF. The chain has TRBV30 and TRBJ2-3; 9 bases match TRBD2. The CDR3 has 15 residues. Trimming removed 5 bases from V and 7 bases from J; junction bases left unmatched: 13. Germline CDR1 is GTSNPN and CDR2 is SVGIG (reference sequence).

The V and J genes are TRBV5-1 and TRBJ2-3, with TRBD2 matching 9 bases. The germline V gene has CDR1 SGHRS and CDR2 YFSETQ. J was trimmed by 6 bases and V by 0 bases; bases with no gene match: 2. The CDR3 consists of 14 residues. In DNA form, the CDR3 reads TGCGCCAGCAGCTTGGGGACTAGCGATGATACGCAGTATTTT. Its protein product is CASSLGTSDDTQYF. Combining the CDR3 with reference TRBV5-1 and TRBJ2-3 gives the whole variable domain KAGVTQTPRYLIKTRGQQVTLSCSPISGHRSVSWYQQTPGQGLQFLFEYFSETQRNKGNFPGRFSGRQFSNSRSEMNVSTLELGDSALYLCASSLGTSDDTQYFGPGTRLTVL.

The CDR3 spells CASSLVPGGAYGYTF. CDR3 in DNA: TGTGCCAGCAGCTTAGTTCCAGGGGGCGCGTATGGCTACACCTTC. This chain joins TRBV7-9 and TRBJ1-2, with 8 bases aligning to TRBD1. This CDR3 is built from 15 residues. The V gene end was trimmed by 1 base and the J gene end by 5 bases; junction bases not matched to a gene: 6. Germline V gene sequence: CDR1 SEHNR, CDR2 FQNEAQ (reference sequence).

A remark on this clone: Other DNA sequences of this sample code for an identical CDR3. This chain connects TRBV6-1 to TRBJ1-2, with 7 bases matching TRBD1. The junction had 2 bases not matched to a gene; V was cut back by 3 bases and J by 4 bases. Looked up from germline, CDR1 is MNHNS and CDR2 is SASEGT. This CDR3 has 13 residues. CDR3 nucleotides: TGTGCCAGCAGTGAGACAGGGTCCTATGGCTACACCTTC. Translation: CASSETGSYGYTF.

This chain links TRBV23-1 with TRBJ1-1; D call uncertain. TRBV23-1 is an ORF, and what it does is uncertain. The V gene lost 8 bases and the J gene lost 1 base, with 11 bases spanning the gap. The CDR3 consists of 13 residues. The CDR3 DNA is TGCGCCAGCTGTCGGGCACGGAACACTGAAGCTTTCTTT. Encoded protein: CASCRARNTEAFF.

The chain links TRBV11-2 to TRBJ2-5, with D possibly TRBD2 on 5 matching bases. V dropped 1 base and J dropped 1 base, with 10 bases sitting between them. This CDR3 region has 15 residues. In germline, CDR1 is SGHAT, CDR2 FQNNGV. The CDR3 DNA follows: TGTGCCAGCAGCTTAGGCCCGGGGATCCAAGAGACCCAGTACTTC. Its translation: CASSLGPGIQETQYF.

This clone has a single count. The genes are TRBV19 and TRBJ2-1, with 11 bases identical to TRBD1. The J segment lost 8 bases and the V segment lost 5 bases, leaving 8 bases of the junction unmatched. CDR1 is LNHDA and CDR2 is SQIVND in the germline V gene (reference sequence). This CDR3 has 15 amino acids. This chain's CDR3 is CASSPGQGAQHEQFF. In nucleotides, the CDR3 is TGTGCCAGTAGTCCAGGACAGGGGGCGCAGCATGAGCAGTTCTTC.

V and J are TRBV5-1 and TRBJ2-2, with D perhaps matching TRBD1 (6 bases). Between the trimmed V and J ends, which lost 3 bases and 4 bases, there was a span of 13 bases. Germline CDR1 and CDR2: SGHRS and YFSETQ. The CDR3 length is 15 residues. The CDR3 coding sequence is TGCGCCAGCAGCTCAACAAGGGGGTCCACCGGGGAGCTGTTTTTT. The encoded protein is CASSSTRGSTGELFF.

Here the CDR3 reads CAWSAKGRGFYGYTF. For the CDR3, the DNA is TGTGCCTGGAGTGCTAAAGGCAGGGGATTCTATGGCTACACCTTC. The chain joins TRBV30 to TRBJ1-2; D is perhaps TRBD1 (6 bases). The CDR3 has 15 amino acids. V lost 1 base to trimming and J lost 4 bases, with 16 bases between them. From germline, CDR1 is GTSNPN and CDR2 SVGIG (reference sequence).

This rearrangement joins TRBV15 to TRBJ2-7, with D perhaps TRBD2 (5 bases). The V end was cut by 8 bases, the J end by 9 bases, with 14 bases between. This CDR3 is built from 11 residues. The germline V gene has CDR1 LNHNV and CDR2 YYDKDF (reference sequence). The CDR3 loop reads CATPRPRGQYF. The CDR3 DNA reads TGTGCCACCCCGAGGCCCCGGGGGCAGTACTTC.

The V and J genes are TRBV4-1 and TRBJ2-7; TRBD2 aligns across 11 bases. The germline CDR1 and CDR2 sequences are MGHRA and YSYEKL. The ends lost 3 bases at V and 2 bases at J; junction bases unmatched: 6. This CDR3 has 16 amino acids. This chain's CDR3 is CASSHDSGGAAYEQYF. The CDR3, as DNA: TGCGCCAGCAGCCACGATAGCGGGGGGGCGGCCTACGAGCAGTACTTC.

V and J are TRBV7-9 and TRBJ2-3, with D possibly matching TRBD2 (7 bases). The germline V and J ends were trimmed by 5 bases and 6 bases, with 15 bases remaining between them. CDR1 SEHNR and CDR2 FQNEAQ come from the germline V gene (reference sequence). CDR3 length: 14 amino acids. The CDR3 reads CASSPGGGGDTQYF. CDR3 nucleotides: TGTGCCAGCAGCCCTGGGGGGGGCGGGGATACGCAGTATTTT.

This rearrangement joins TRBV10-3 to TRBJ2-5; perhaps TRBD2 as D (5 bases). V was trimmed by 2 bases and J by 5 bases, leaving 18 bases between them. Germline CDR1 is ENHRY and CDR2 is SYGVKD. The CDR3 sequence is 16 residues long. CDR3 nucleotide sequence: TGTGCCATCAGTGAGGTGGTGGGAGCCGCCGAGGAGACCCAGTACTTC. This translates into CAISEVVGAAEETQYF.

The chain recombines TRBV7-2 with TRBJ1-2, with unresolved D. The CDR3 consists of 14 residues. The germline V gene encodes CDR1 SGHTA and CDR2 FQGNSA. The V gene lost 2 bases and the J gene lost 7 bases, with 14 bases spanning the gap. CDR3 residues: CASSLPTEFGGYTF. The CDR3 DNA reads TGTGCCAGCAGCTTACCCACAGAATTTGGTGGCTACACCTTC.

This chain joins TRBV9 and TRBJ2-7; D may be TRBD2 (5 bases). This CDR3 has 15 amino acids. CDR1 SGDLS and CDR2 YYNGEE come from the germline V gene. V was cut by 2 bases and J by 0 bases, with 12 bases left in between. CDR3 residues: CASSVWGDSSYEQYF. The CDR3, as DNA: TGTGCCAGCAGCGTGTGGGGAGATTCCTCCTACGAGCAGTACTTC.

This chain connects TRBV2 to TRBJ2-5; the match to TRBD2 covers 9 bases. V was clipped by 7 bases and J by 2 bases; unmatched bases: 5. Germline V gene lookup returns CDR1 SNHLY and CDR2 FYNNEI. The CDR3 consists of 14 residues. CDR3 in amino acids: CASTRLAEQETQYF. DNA for the CDR3: TGTGCCAGCACGCGACTAGCGGAACAAGAGACCCAGTACTTC.